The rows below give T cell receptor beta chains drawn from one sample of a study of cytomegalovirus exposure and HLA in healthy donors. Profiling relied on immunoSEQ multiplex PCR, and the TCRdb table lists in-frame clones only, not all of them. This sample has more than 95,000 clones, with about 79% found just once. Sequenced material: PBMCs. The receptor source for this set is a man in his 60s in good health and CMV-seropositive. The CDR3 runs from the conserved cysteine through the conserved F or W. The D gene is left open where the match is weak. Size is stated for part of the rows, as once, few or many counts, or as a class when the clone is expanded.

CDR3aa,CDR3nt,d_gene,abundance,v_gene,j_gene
CASSQPRDRPGQFF,TGCGCCAGCAGCCAGCCCCGCGACAGGCCGGGGCAGTTCTTC,.,.,TRBV4-1,TRBJ2-1
CASSFPGQNTEAFF,TGTGCCAGCAGCTTTCCCGGACAGAACACTGAAGCTTTCTTT,.,once,TRBV7-9,TRBJ1-1
CASSQAGLPAETQYF,TGCGCCAGCAGCCAGGCGGGACTCCCAGCAGAGACCCAGTACTTC,.,.,TRBV4-1,TRBJ2-5
CASKRADTQYF,TGTGCCAGCAAGCGAGCAGATACGCAGTATTTT,.,.,TRBV2,TRBJ2-3
CASSVVWAGVSYEQYF,TGTGCCAGCAGCGTGGTGTGGGCAGGGGTCTCCTACGAGCAGTACTTC,.,.,TRBV5-6,TRBJ2-7
CASSGDRVTEAFF,TGTGCCAGCAGCGGCGACAGGGTGACTGAAGCTTTCTTT,TRBD1,few,TRBV5-4,TRBJ1-1
CASRQDPNTEAFF,TGTGCCAGCAGACAGGACCCGAACACTGAAGCTTTCTTT,.,.,TRBV2,TRBJ1-1
CASSLVAEELFF,TGTGCCAGCAGCTTAGTCGCGGAAGAACTGTTTTTT,.,few,TRBV7-9,TRBJ1-4
CASSPWTGGLIRPQHF,TGTGCCAGCAGCCCATGGACAGGGGGCCTAATAAGGCCCCAGCATTTT,TRBD1,.,TRBV7-9,TRBJ1-5
CASTPGFQPQHF,TGTGCCAGCACCCCAGGGTTTCAGCCCCAGCATTTT,.,.,TRBV6-4,TRBJ1-5
CASSPRIRGSETQYF,TGTGCCAGCAGCCCTCGGATCCGGGGGTCGGAGACCCAGTACTTC,.,.,TRBV11-2,TRBJ2-5
CSAAGRGYEKLFF,TGCAGCGCTGCCGGCAGGGGGTATGAAAAACTGTTTTTT,TRBD1,.,TRBV29-1,TRBJ1-4
CAWSVTGQVEKLFF,TGTGCCTGGAGTGTAACGGGACAGGTAGAAAAACTGTTTTTT,TRBD1,.,TRBV30,TRBJ1-4
CASSVDQGAYEQYF,TGTGCCAGCAGCGTAGATCAGGGTGCCTACGAGCAGTACTTC,.,.,TRBV9,TRBJ2-7
CASSLQLTGGNIQYF,TGTGCCAGCTCACTCCAATTGACAGGGGGCAACATTCAGTACTTC,TRBD1,.,TRBV18,TRBJ2-4
CASSPKTGLWGELFF,TGTGCCAGCAGCCCTAAGACGGGACTGTGGGGGGAGCTGTTTTTT,.,.,TRBV7-8,TRBJ2-2
CASSPGTGRYNEQFF,TGTGCCAGCTCACCAGGGACAGGGAGGTACAATGAGCAGTTCTTC,TRBD1,.,TRBV18,TRBJ2-1
CASSLGTGGFNEQFF,TGTGCCAGCAGCTTGGGGACAGGGGGCTTCAATGAGCAGTTCTTC,TRBD1,.,TRBV11-3,TRBJ2-1
CASSSGQGGFQPQHF,TGTGCCAGCAGTTCGGGGCAGGGAGGTTTTCAGCCCCAGCATTTT,.,.,TRBV28,TRBJ1-5
CASTRTGGTYEQYF,TGTGCCAGCACGAGGACAGGGGGTACCTACGAGCAGTACTTC,TRBD1,.,TRBV6-5,TRBJ2-7
CASSQAGRVTLNYGYTF,TGTGCCAGCAGCCAAGCCGGCAGGGTAACTCTTAACTATGGCTACACCTTC,.,.,TRBV4-2,TRBJ1-2
CASRGVQDNSPLHF,TGTGCCAGCAGGGGCGTCCAAGATAATTCACCCCTCCACTTT,.,.,TRBV2,TRBJ1-6
CASSYSRQFSDYTF,TGTGCCAGCAGTTACTCGAGGCAGTTTTCCGACTACACCTTC,.,few,TRBV6-5,TRBJ1-2
CASIPFGRPYSGANVLTF,TGTGCCAGCATACCCTTTGGCAGGCCTTACTCTGGGGCCAACGTCCTGACTTTC,.,.,TRBV27,TRBJ2-6
CASSLDFLNTGELFF,TGCGCCAGCAGCTTGGACTTCCTGAACACCGGGGAGCTGTTTTTT,.,few,TRBV5-1,TRBJ2-2
CASSTSPHNSPLHF,TGTGCCAGCAGTACGAGCCCTCATAATTCACCCCTCCACTTT,.,.,TRBV25-1,TRBJ1-6
CASRGGGGYGYTF,TGTGCCAGCCGGGGGGGTGGGGGCTATGGCTACACCTTC,.,.,TRBV6-5,TRBJ1-2
CASSDSQGGKLFF,TGTGCCAGCAGTGACTCTCAGGGTGGAAAACTGTTTTTT,.,.,TRBV6-4,TRBJ1-4
CASSLEGNSANTGELFF,TGTGCCAGCAGCTTAGAGGGGAATTCCGCGAACACCGGGGAGCTGTTTTTT,.,.,TRBV7-8,TRBJ2-2
CASSLVGESNEQFF,TGTGCCAGCAGCTTAGTGGGCGAGTCCAATGAGCAGTTCTTC,.,.,TRBV7-6,TRBJ2-1
CASSGLAGAHNEQFF,TGCGCCAGCAGCGGTCTAGCGGGGGCCCACAATGAGCAGTTCTTC,TRBD2,.,TRBV5-1,TRBJ2-1
CASSLTGVASGGNEQFF,TGTGCCAGCAGCTTAACAGGAGTAGCTAGCGGGGGGAATGAGCAGTTCTTC,TRBD2,.,TRBV7-3,TRBJ2-1
CASSPGTGGQPQHF,TGTGCCAGCAGTCCTGGGACAGGGGGACAGCCCCAGCATTTT,TRBD1,.,TRBV7-2,TRBJ1-5
CASSIEGTGLLVSQHF,TGTGCCAGTAGTATAGAGGGGACAGGGCTCTTGGTGTCCCAGCATTTT,TRBD1,.,TRBV19,TRBJ1-5
CASSQGQGGEKLFF,TGCGCCAGCAGCCAAGGACAGGGGGGCGAAAAACTGTTTTTT,TRBD1,.,TRBV4-3,TRBJ1-4
CASSSGTSSYNEQFF,TGTGCCAGCAGCTCTGGGACAAGCTCCTACAATGAGCAGTTCTTC,.,.,TRBV5-8,TRBJ2-1
CASSSGDRVSNQPQHF,TGTGCCAGCAGCTCAGGCGACAGGGTGAGCAATCAGCCCCAGCATTTT,TRBD1,.,TRBV5-6,TRBJ1-5
CASSPPGQRYGYTF,TGTGCCAGCAGCCCCCCGGGACAGAGATATGGCTACACCTTC,TRBD1,few,TRBV7-6,TRBJ1-2
CASRLTGAGGYTF,TGTGCAAGTCGCTTGACAGGGGCGGGTGGCTACACCTTC,.,few,TRBV12-2,TRBJ1-2
CASTQGSSYNSPLHF,TGTGCCAGCACCCAGGGAAGCTCCTATAATTCACCCCTCCACTTT,.,once,TRBV6-5,TRBJ1-6
CASSYYNRGVHNEQFF,TGTGCCAGCAGTTACTACAACAGGGGAGTCCACAATGAGCAGTTCTTC,TRBD1,once,TRBV6-5,TRBJ2-1